Presented here are 20 T cell receptor beta chains from one specimen sequenced in a study of blood T cell repertoires in COVID-19. Sequencing was performed with immunoSEQ multiplex PCR; in TCRdb, only in-frame clones are kept and a portion is missing. The sample contains about 280,000 clones, about 85% of which appear only once. Specimen: PBMCs or T cells enriched from blood (not recorded which). The receptor set was obtained from a woman between 50 and 59 years old who had recovered from COVID-19.

J is TRBJ1-5 and V is TRBV5-6, with 12 bases identical to TRBD1. Germline trimming cut 3 bases from V and 2 bases from J; bases unmatched to any gene: 6. In germline, CDR1 is SGHDT, CDR2 YYEEEE. This CDR3 is 17 amino acids long. DNA of the CDR3: TGTGCCAGCAGCTCGATTGGGACAGGGGGCGGCAATCAGCCCCAGCATTTT. Residues: CASSSIGTGGGNQPQHF.

This sequence joins TRBV7-2 and TRBJ1-2; D possibly corresponds to TRBD1 (5 bases). Germline V lookup: CDR1 SGHTA, CDR2 FQGNSA. This CDR3 is 15 amino acids long. Trimming took off 2 bases at V and 7 bases at J, with 17 bases between the two ends. The chain's CDR3 is CASSLYLGRAAGYTF. The DNA for the CDR3 is TGTGCCAGCAGCTTATATCTTGGCAGGGCCGCTGGCTACACCTTC.

The chain joins TRBV13 to TRBJ2-3, with 7 bases aligning to TRBD1. Germline V lookup: CDR1 PRHDT, CDR2 FYEKMQ (reference sequence). The junction had 7 bases not matched to a gene; V was cut back by 5 bases and J by 2 bases. There are 15 residues in the CDR3. The CDR3 bases are TGTGCCAGCAGCCCTACAGGGGATCCCACAGATACGCAGTATTTT. It translates to CASSPTGDPTDTQYF.

This clone was observed a few times. The V call is TRBV5-6, the J call TRBJ1-6, with a possible D match to TRBD1 (5 bases). The CDR3 runs to 16 residues. Germline CDR1 SGHDT, CDR2 YYEEEE. The V gene lost 3 bases and the J gene lost 2 bases, with 12 bases spanning the gap. CDR3 loop: CASSSGSGTYNSPLHF. In DNA, the CDR3 is TGTGCCAGCAGCTCAGGGTCTGGCACCTATAATTCACCCCTCCACTTT.

The gene calls are TRBV4-1 and TRBJ2-3; 9 positions match TRBD2. The CDR3 contains 17 residues. The J segment lost 5 bases and the V segment lost 0 bases, leaving 9 bases of the junction unmatched. The germline V gene has CDR1 MGHRA and CDR2 YSYEKL. CDR3 in amino acids: CASSQDSASGMVDTQYF. The CDR3 DNA follows: TGCGCCAGCAGCCAAGATAGCGCTAGCGGGATGGTAGATACGCAGTATTTT.

The genes are TRBV20-1 and TRBJ1-1; D not resolved. Germline CDR1 and CDR2: DFQATT and SNEGSKA (reference sequence). There are 11 residues in the CDR3. V lost 7 bases and J lost 0, with 6 bases in between. CDR3 region: CSESLNTEAFF. The CDR3 DNA is TGCAGTGAAAGCTTGAACACTGAAGCTTTCTTT.

This clone was counted once. J is TRBJ1-6 and V is TRBV30, with a tentative D call TRBD1 (5 bases). The V gene's germline CDR1 is GTSNPN and CDR2 SVGIG (reference sequence). Trimming pared 3 bases from V and 12 bases from J, leaving 15 bases between. The CDR3 is 13 residues long. CDR3 loop: CAWSGGTIGPLHF. CDR3 nucleotide sequence: TGTGCCTGGAGCGGAGGGACTATTGGACCCCTCCACTTT.

This clone was seen more than once but under ten times. This chain connects TRBV5-1 to TRBJ2-7, with 7 bases that match TRBD1. The CDR3 covers 14 residues. J was trimmed by 4 bases and V by 0 bases; bases with no gene match: 4. The germline gives CDR1 SGHRS, CDR2 YFSETQ. For the CDR3, the DNA is TGCGCCAGCAGCTTGGCCCTACAGGGGTACGAGCAGTACTTC. Its protein product is CASSLALQGYEQYF.

This chain links TRBV19 with TRBJ1-1; 7 bases map to TRBD1. CDR3 length equals 14 residues. The germline V gene has CDR1 LNHDA and CDR2 SQIVND (reference sequence). V shed 8 bases and J 1 base; nucleotides not matched to a gene: 7. The chain's CDR3 is CASLLGGGNTEAFF. CDR3 in DNA: TGTGCCAGTCTTTTAGGGGGCGGGAACACTGAAGCTTTCTTT.

The genes are TRBV2 and TRBJ1-2, with D maybe TRBD1 (5 bases). The V and J ends lost 6 bases and 0 bases respectively, with 20 bases between them. CDR1 and CDR2 (germline): SNHLY, FYNNEI. The CDR3 spans 17 residues. The CDR3 DNA reads TGTGCCAGCAGACCGGATATGGGAACAGGACCTAACTATGGCTACACCTTC. Amino acid sequence: CASRPDMGTGPNYGYTF.

The chain recombines TRBV7-2 with TRBJ1-5, with 7 bases identical to TRBD1. V trimming: 0 bases; J trimming: 4 bases; junction bases outside the gene matches: 6. Germline V gene lookup returns CDR1 SGHTA and CDR2 FQGNSA. The CDR3 has 16 residues. CDR3 sequence (DNA): TGTGCCAGCAGCTTAGCCACGGGACAGATGAATCAGCCCCAGCATTTT. The encoded protein is CASSLATGQMNQPQHF.

The chain carries TRBV28 and TRBJ1-4; D gene ambiguous. The CDR3 extends over 12 amino acids. Germline V gene lookup returns CDR1 MDHEN and CDR2 SYDVKM. Between the trimmed V and J ends, which lost 6 bases and 7 bases, there was a span of 9 bases. The CDR3 here is CASRPTGEKLFF. The DNA for the CDR3 is TGTGCCAGCAGACCAACGGGTGAAAAACTGTTTTTT.

The V and J genes are TRBV19 and TRBJ1-6, with 8 bases identical to TRBD1. CDR3 size: 14 residues. Germline loops: CDR1 LNHDA, CDR2 SQIVND (reference sequence). V shed 5 bases and J 5 bases; nucleotides not matched to a gene: 2. In DNA, the CDR3 is TGTGCCAGTAGTTTGGGACAGGATAATTCACCCCTCCACTTT. The encoded protein is CASSLGQDNSPLHF.

The genes are TRBV25-1 and TRBJ1-4; 7 bases are a match to TRBD1. CDR1 is MGHDK and CDR2 is SYGVNS in the germline V gene. The CDR3 consists of 14 residues. The J segment lost 8 bases and the V segment lost 3 bases, leaving 6 bases of the junction unmatched. The CDR3 bases are TGTGCCAGCAGTGACCCCTCCAGGGGGGAAAAACTGTTTTTT. Protein product: CASSDPSRGEKLFF.

The chain links TRBV29-1 to TRBJ1-4; the D gene is possibly TRBD1 (6 bases). The germline V gene encodes CDR1 SQVTM and CDR2 ANQGSEA. V was clipped by 7 bases and J by 7 bases, with 7 bases between them. This CDR3 is built from 10 residues. The CDR3 coding sequence is TGCAGCGCAGGGGTTGAAAAACTGTTTTTT. It encodes CSAGVEKLFF.

The genes are TRBV7-9 and TRBJ1-1; no definite D call. Looked up from germline, CDR1 is SEHNR and CDR2 is FQNEAQ (reference sequence). This CDR3 is built from 11 residues. Between the trimmed V and J ends, which lost 1 base and 7 bases, there was a span of 4 bases. CDR3 region: CASSLGVEAFF. DNA for the CDR3: TGTGCCAGCAGCTTAGGAGTTGAAGCTTTCTTT.

This chain connects TRBV27 to TRBJ1-2; no definite D call. Germline CDR1 reads MNHEY; CDR2 reads SMNVEV (reference sequence). CDR3 size: 15 residues. The V end lost 6 bases, the J end lost 5 bases, and 19 bases lay between the germline ends. Here the CDR3 reads CASRAALGLSYGYTF. CDR3 coding DNA: TGTGCCAGCAGAGCAGCTCTAGGCCTTAGTTATGGCTACACCTTC.

This sequence joins TRBV7-3 and TRBJ2-2, with 8 bases identical to TRBD2. CDR1 is SGHTA, CDR2 FQGTGA, per germline. The V and J ends lost 5 bases and 1 base, in that order; junction bases with no gene match: 3. This CDR3 has 15 amino acids. CDR3 nucleotides: TGTGCCAGCAGCGAGGGACTAGTGAACACCGGGGAGCTGTTTTTT. Protein: CASSEGLVNTGELFF.

This chain links TRBV5-6 with TRBJ1-6; a possible D gene is TRBD1 (6 bases). The V gene lost 3 bases and the J gene lost 8 bases, with 9 bases spanning the gap. The CDR3 is 13 residues long. CDR1 is SGHDT and CDR2 is YYEEEE in the germline V gene. In nucleotides, the CDR3 is TGTGCCAGCAGCTGGGACAATTATTCACCCCTCCACTTT. Translating gives CASSWDNYSPLHF.

The chain combines TRBV5-1 with TRBJ2-7; 11 bases line up with TRBD2. CDR1 and CDR2 (germline): SGHRS, YFSETQ. The trim removed 3 bases at V and 3 bases at J, leaving 5 bases unmatched. The CDR3 is made up of 15 amino acids. The CDR3 reads CASSSTSGGDYEQYF. DNA for the CDR3: TGCGCCAGCAGCTCTACTAGCGGGGGCGACTACGAGCAGTACTTC.